Following are 22 T cell receptor beta chains from one sample sequenced in a study of CD8+ T cells in alopecia areata. cDNA reverse transcribed from extracted RNA served as the sequencing template. Clones were read by immunoSEQ multiplex PCR, and TCRdb kept only the in-frame ones, dropping some. The sample yields 140,000 to 150,000 clones, 51% seen once. The material was CD4+ T cells sorted from blood, obtained at week 0. These receptors all stem from a human donor with alopecia areata.

The sample holds a few counts of this clone. Germline is not matched at one junction end, which may reflect a read error. The V call is TRBV7-2, the J call TRBJ2-1, with D hard to call. Germline loops: CDR1 SGHTA, CDR2 FQGNSA. The CDR3 runs to 13 residues. CDR3 nucleotide sequence: TGTGCCAGCAGCTTAGCCTCCTACCATGAGCAGTTCTTC. It translates to CASSLASYHEQFF.

This clone was recorded once. The chain links TRBV5-4 to TRBJ2-5, with D uncertain. Germline V gives CDR1 SGHNT, CDR2 YYREEE (reference sequence). V was shortened by 2 bases and J by 1 base, with 9 bases between the two germline ends. The length of the CDR3 is 14 residues. The DNA for the CDR3 is TGTGCCAGCAGCTTAGCCCTTACCCAAGAGACCCAGTACTTC. Encoded protein: CASSLALTQETQYF.

In nucleotides, the CDR3 is TGTGCCAGCAGTCGGGACAGGGGCCAAGAGACCCAGTACTTC. Protein sequence: CASSRDRGQETQYF. This chain connects TRBV6-6 to TRBJ2-5; TRBD1 matches at 10 bases. After removal of 5 bases from V and 1 base from J, the junction contained 1 base not matched to a gene. This CDR3 is 14 amino acids long. Looked up from germline, CDR1 is MNHNY and CDR2 is SVGAGI (reference sequence).

The rearrangement uses TRBV12-5 and TRBJ2-5; D is unclear. The length of the CDR3 is 15 residues. From germline, CDR1 is LGHNT and CDR2 FRNRAP. V was shortened by 6 bases and J by 4 bases, with 18 bases between the two germline ends. CDR3 bases: TGTGCTAGTGGGGACGGGCCCCAAAGCCGAGAGACCCAGTACTTC. Amino acids: CASGDGPQSRETQYF.

This CDR3 is CASSPGLAGGSPSKNIQYF. The CDR3 DNA reads as TGCGCCAGCAGCCCCGGACTAGCGGGAGGGTCACCGAGCAAAAACATTCAGTACTTC. V gene TRBV5-1 combines with J gene TRBJ2-4; 15 nucleotides align to TRBD2. The junction had 11 bases not matched to a gene; V was cut back by 4 bases and J by 3 bases. The CDR3 covers 19 residues. From germline, CDR1 is SGHRS and CDR2 YFSETQ.

The V gene is TRBV4-3, the J gene TRBJ2-7; 9 bases align to TRBD2. Germline CDR1 reads LGHNA; CDR2 reads YSLEER. This CDR3 spans 14 amino acids. With V trimmed by 1 base and J by 7 bases, 5 bases remained unmatched. CDR3 DNA sequence: TGCGCCAGCAGCCAAGGCGGGAGGGCCTTAGAGCAGTACTTC. It specifies CASSQGGRALEQYF.

This clone was observed a handful of times. This chain joins TRBV6-6 and TRBJ1-2; possible D gene TRBD1, 5 bases. Germline assignment: CDR1 MNHNY and CDR2 SVGAGI (reference sequence). The V end lost 9 bases, the J end lost 0 bases, and 17 bases lay between the germline ends. There are 15 residues in the CDR3. The CDR3 loop is CASGTLGIPNYGYTF. The DNA for the CDR3 is TGTGCCAGTGGGACCCTGGGTATCCCTAACTATGGCTACACCTTC.

The chain combines TRBV28 with TRBJ1-2, with 7 bases aligning to TRBD1. V shed 3 bases and J 0 bases; nucleotides not matched to a gene: 4. The germline CDR1 and CDR2 sequences are MDHEN and SYDVKM. The CDR3 contains 15 residues. CDR3 nucleotide sequence: TGTGCCAGCAGTTTCCCGCAGGGGGCTAACTATGGCTACACCTTC. As protein: CASSFPQGANYGYTF.

The chain joins TRBV14 to TRBJ2-6, with D uncertain. Trimming left V 4 bases short and J 2 bases short, with 3 bases between. In germline, CDR1 is SGHDN, CDR2 FVKESK. CDR3 size: 13 residues. The DNA of the CDR3 is TGTGCCAGCAGCCGCCCTGGGGCCAACGTCCTGACTTTC. Protein product: CASSRPGANVLTF.

A few counts support this clone. CDR3 amino acids: CASSRGGGNTEAFF. The CDR3 DNA reads TGTGCCAGCAGCCGGGGCGGGGGGAACACTGAAGCTTTCTTT. The rearrangement uses TRBV7-9 and TRBJ1-1; possibly TRBD1 for D (5 bases). This CDR3 contains 14 residues. V was cut by 5 bases and J by 1 base, with 11 bases left in between. Germline lookup yields CDR1 SEHNR and CDR2 FQNEAQ (reference sequence).

This clone turned up a few times. V usage is TRBV5-1 and J usage is TRBJ2-7, with TRBD1 matching over 9 bases. The V segment lost 4 bases and the J segment 2 bases; nucleotides outside the gene matches: 4. The CDR3 is 14 residues long. Looked up from germline, CDR1 is SGHRS and CDR2 is YFSETQ. This chain's CDR3 is CASSKTGGAYEQYF. The CDR3 DNA follows: TGCGCCAGCAGCAAGACAGGGGGTGCCTACGAGCAGTACTTC.

This sequence joins TRBV30 and TRBJ2-1; D may be TRBD1 (6 bases). Trimming shortened V by 3 bases and J by 9 bases, and 12 bases separated the two germline ends. The CDR3 sequence is 12 residues long. Germline CDR1 and CDR2: GTSNPN and SVGIG (reference sequence). CDR3 loop: CAWSRTASEQFF. CDR3 nucleotide sequence: TGTGCCTGGAGCAGGACAGCTAGTGAGCAGTTCTTC.

This chain's CDR3 is CASSVTGNTEAFF. CDR3 DNA: TGTGCCAGCAGTGTGACAGGGAACACTGAAGCTTTCTTT. The chain employs TRBV27 and TRBJ1-1, with a weak D call TRBD1 (6 bases). V was clipped by 5 bases and J by 1 base, with 8 bases between them. The CDR3 has 13 amino acids. CDR1 is MNHEY, CDR2 SMNVEV, per germline (reference sequence).

J is TRBJ1-2 and V is TRBV21-1; the table calls TRBD1, which could not be checked here. TRBV21-1 is a known pseudogene. The CDR3 totals 14 residues. CDR3 nucleotides: TGTGCCAGCAGCACTAATCCGCAGGGCTATGGCTACACCTTC. It codes for CASSTNPQGYGYTF.

The CDR3 loop reads CASSRSRGGEGETQYF. In nucleotides, the CDR3 is TGTGCCAGCAGCCGGTCCAGGGGCGGGGAGGGGGAGACCCAGTACTTC. The V and J genes are TRBV5-6 and TRBJ2-5; D may be TRBD2 (7 bases). Trimming left V 4 bases short and J 5 bases short, with 21 bases between. Germline values: CDR1 SGHDT, CDR2 YYEEEE. CDR3 length: 16 amino acids.

J is TRBJ2-4 and V is TRBV4-2; D possibly matches TRBD1 or TRBD2 (6 bases each). CDR3 length equals 15 residues. Germline values: CDR1 LGHNA, CDR2 YNFKEQ. Trimming stripped 3 bases from V and 6 bases from J, with 15 bases between. This CDR3 is CASSHLGGRGNIQYF. DNA for the CDR3: TGTGCCAGCAGCCACCTGGGGGGCCGCGGAAACATTCAGTACTTC.

On this clone: The germline gene is not matched at one end of the junction; a read error may be the cause. The J gene is TRBJ2-7, the V gene TRBV20-1; D is ambiguous. The length of the CDR3 is 11 residues. Per the germline V gene, CDR1 is DFQATT and CDR2 is SNEGSKA (reference sequence). This chain's CDR3 is CSAMQLYEQYF. CDR3 nucleotide sequence: TGCAGCGCTATGCAGCTCTACGAGCAGTACTTC.

This clone was counted only a few times. This rearrangement joins TRBV2 to TRBJ1-1, with D possibly matching TRBD1 (5 bases). Germline-derived CDR1 and CDR2 are SNHLY and FYNNEI. The germline V and J ends were trimmed by 6 bases and 1 base, with 15 bases remaining between them. The CDR3 extends over 15 amino acids. CDR3 sequence reads: CASRDTRRGNTEAFF. CDR3 bases: TGTGCCAGCAGGGACACTCGTCGTGGGAACACTGAAGCTTTCTTT.

Only a few counts were recorded for this clone. CDR3 sequence reads: CSATRKTQYF. The DNA of the CDR3 is TGCAGTGCTACCAGGAAGACCCAGTACTTC. J is TRBJ2-5 and V is TRBV20-1; D is ambiguous. The germline V gene encodes CDR1 DFQATT and CDR2 SNEGSKA (reference sequence). V lost 4 bases, J lost 6 bases, and 6 bases lay in between. This CDR3 has 10 residues.

The table lists this clone with a few counts. The rearrangement uses TRBV30 and TRBJ1-3, with 9 positions matching TRBD1. V shed 0 bases and J 2 bases; nucleotides not matched to a gene: 2. Germline loops: CDR1 GTSNPN, CDR2 SVGIG (reference sequence). The CDR3 is made up of 15 amino acids. CDR3 DNA: TGTGCCTGGAGTGTACAGGGGGCGGCTGGAAACACCATATATTTT. Amino acid sequence: CAWSVQGAAGNTIYF.

The chain has TRBV15 and TRBJ2-7; 7 bases agree with TRBD2. Germline V lookup: CDR1 LNHNV, CDR2 YYDKDF (reference sequence). Unmatched junction bases numbered 3, after V lost 5 bases and J lost 2 bases. CDR3 size: 13 residues. DNA of the CDR3: TGTGCCACCAGCCTGGGGACTACCTACGAGCAGTACTTC. Amino acids: CATSLGTTYEQYF.

V usage is TRBV7-6 and J usage is TRBJ2-7; tentative D call: TRBD2 (5 bases). Germline V gives CDR1 SGHVS, CDR2 FNYEAQ. This CDR3 contains 16 residues. V was shortened by 3 bases and J by 7 bases, with 22 bases between the two germline ends. The DNA of the CDR3 is TGTGCCAGCAGCTTTGTGGCCCGGGCCGGGAATCGGGAGCAGTACTTC. Its protein product is CASSFVARAGNREQYF.